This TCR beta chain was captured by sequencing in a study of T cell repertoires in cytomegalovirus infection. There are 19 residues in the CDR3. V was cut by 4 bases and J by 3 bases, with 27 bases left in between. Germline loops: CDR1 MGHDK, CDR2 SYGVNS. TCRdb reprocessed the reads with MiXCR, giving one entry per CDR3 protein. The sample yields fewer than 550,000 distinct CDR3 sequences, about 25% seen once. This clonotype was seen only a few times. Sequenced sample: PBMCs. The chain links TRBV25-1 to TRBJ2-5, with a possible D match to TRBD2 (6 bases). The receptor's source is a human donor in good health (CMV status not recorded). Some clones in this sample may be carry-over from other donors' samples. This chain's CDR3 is CASSGWDPTGARLKETQYF. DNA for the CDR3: TGTGCCAGCAGTGGTTGGGACCCAACGGGAGCTAGGTTAAAAGAGACCCAGTACTTC. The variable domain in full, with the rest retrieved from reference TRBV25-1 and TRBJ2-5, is EADIYQTPRYLVIGTGKKITLECSQTMGHDKMYWYQQDPGMELHLIHYSYGVNSTEKGDLSSESTVSRIRTEHFPLTLESARPSHTSQYLCASSGWDPTGARLKETQYFGPGTRLLVL.